This T cell receptor beta chain was captured in a study of blood T cell repertoires in COVID-19. Background on the study: Researchers got acute and convalescent COVID-19 samples from the United States, Italy and Spain. Nucleic acid was either cDNA or gDNA, and it came from T cells, B-cell-depleted T cells, or PBMCs.

This clone turned up a few times. In the authors' methods: Estimation of nucleated cell counts was performed using reference gene primer amplification. Sequencing used immunoSEQ multiplex PCR; TCRdb keeps in-frame clones, though not all of them. V and J calls and clone size are copied from that table; D and trimming were computed from the DNA. The data contain more than 130,000 clones, under 90% of them seen just once; the ten biggest clones take up about 6.4%. The CDR3 has 17 amino acids. Trimming stripped 6 bases from V and 8 bases from J, with 25 bases between. Germline V gene lookup returns CDR1 LNHDA and CDR2 SQIVND (reference sequence).

The source of this sequence is a human donor in a cohort sampled during active COVID-19. The sequencing sample was made of peripheral blood. The rearrangement links TRBV19 to TRBJ2-2; the D gene is possibly TRBD2 (5 bases). CDR3 protein: CASSPKAGGASGGELFF. CDR3 DNA: TGTGCCAGTAGCCCTAAAGCAGGCGGAGCCTCGGGAGGGGAGCTGTTTTTT.